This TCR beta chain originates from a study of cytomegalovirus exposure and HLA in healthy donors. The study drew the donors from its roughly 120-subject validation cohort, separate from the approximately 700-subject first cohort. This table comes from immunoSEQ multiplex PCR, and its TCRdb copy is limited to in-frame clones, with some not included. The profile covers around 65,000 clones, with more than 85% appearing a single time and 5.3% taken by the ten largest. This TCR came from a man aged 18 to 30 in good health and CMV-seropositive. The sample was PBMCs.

The CDR3 DNA sequence: TGTGCCAGCAGCCAAGTGCGAGAGAACTATGGCTACACCTTC. Encoded protein: CASSQVRENYGYTF. This rearrangement joins TRBV4-2 to TRBJ1-2; no definite D call. CDR1 is LGHNA, CDR2 YNFKEQ, per germline. CDR3 length: 14 amino acids. Trimming took 1 base from V and 2 from J, leaving 8 bases between them.